This T cell receptor beta chain was observed in a study of shared clonotypes between healthy human individuals. Study-level background: Each donor had three CD4 naive, three CD4 memory, two CD8 naive and one CD8 memory plate. Study-wide findings and caveats: Relative to their counterparts shared across all four donors, non-shared clonotypes exhibited diminished generation probabilities.

Using immunoSEQ multiplex PCR, the repertoire was profiled, and TCRdb retains in-frame clones only, with some absent. The repertoire holds 1.6 million or so clones, roughly 98.5% seen once, with around 0.38% in the top ten. In the CD4+ fraction, cells were divided into CD45RA+ naive and CD45RA-negative memory subsets. Comments on this clone: Its antigen is unknown.

V was pared by 3 bases and J by 2 bases, with 10 bases of the junction left unmatched. CDR3 size: 16 residues. CDR1 and CDR2 from the germline V gene are MDHEN and SYDVKM. The TCR originated in a man aged 25 to 40 in good health. The rearrangement links TRBV28 to TRBJ2-7, with 7 bases fitting TRBD1. Material: naive CD4+ T cells sorted from blood. Stated subset: CD45RA+ positively selected. CDR3 sequence: CASSFQTGTETYEQYF. The CDR3 DNA reads TGTGCCAGCAGTTTCCAGACCGGGACAGAAACCTACGAGCAGTACTTC.